This T cell receptor (beta chain) was captured by sequencing in a study of T cell responses to AZD1222 COVID-19 vaccine. Study outcomes and limitations: Baseline serostatus was positive in only six AZD1222 recipients. No repertoire was sampled before or during the peak T cell response, only after it. Spike was spanned by vaccine-associated CD4 TCRs, which were dominant at 160-218 and 743-854. The study reported that nearly half of spike-specific TCRs target unmutated variant regions.

Note on this clone: Its specificity is not known. Just one base apart from a much larger clone, this may be a read error.

Sequenced by immunoSEQ multiplex PCR; TCRdb stores in-frame clones only, minus some. The table lists about 31,000 clones, around nine tenths of them singletons. The ends were cut back, 10 bases at V and 5 bases at J, with 11 bases in the middle. This CDR3 is 11 amino acids long. Germline CDR1 SNHLY, CDR2 FYNNEI. The sequence derives from an adult who received the AZD1222 COVID-19 vaccine. The chain joins TRBV2 to TRBJ1-1; D gene uncertain. The sample in question was peripheral blood, obtained 28 days after the second AZD1222 dose. CDR3 in DNA: TGTGCCACAGCGGAGGGTACTGAAGCTTTCTTT. Encoded protein: CATAEGTEAFF.